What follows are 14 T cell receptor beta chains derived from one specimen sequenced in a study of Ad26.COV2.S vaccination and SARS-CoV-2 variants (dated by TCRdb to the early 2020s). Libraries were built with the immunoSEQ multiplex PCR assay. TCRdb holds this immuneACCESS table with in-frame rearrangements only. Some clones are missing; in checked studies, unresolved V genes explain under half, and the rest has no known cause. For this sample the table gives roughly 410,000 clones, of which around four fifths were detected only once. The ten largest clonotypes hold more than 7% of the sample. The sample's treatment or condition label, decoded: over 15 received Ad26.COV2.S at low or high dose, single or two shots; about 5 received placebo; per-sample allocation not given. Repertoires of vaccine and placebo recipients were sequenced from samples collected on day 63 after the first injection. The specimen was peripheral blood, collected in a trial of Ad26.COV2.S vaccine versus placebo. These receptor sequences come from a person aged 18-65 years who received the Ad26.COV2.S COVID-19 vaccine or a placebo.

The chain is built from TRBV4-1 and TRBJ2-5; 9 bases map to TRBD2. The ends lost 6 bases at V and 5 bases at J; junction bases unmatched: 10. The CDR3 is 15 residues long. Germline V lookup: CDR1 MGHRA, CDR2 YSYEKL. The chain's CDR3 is CASRLVGLAGETQYF. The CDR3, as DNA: TGCGCCAGCAGACTGGTTGGGCTAGCGGGGGAGACCCAGTACTTC.

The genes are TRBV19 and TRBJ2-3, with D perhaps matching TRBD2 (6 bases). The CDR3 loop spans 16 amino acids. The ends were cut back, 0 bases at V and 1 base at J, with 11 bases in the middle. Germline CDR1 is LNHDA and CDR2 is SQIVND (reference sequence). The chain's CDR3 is CASSIDSGGRTDTQYF. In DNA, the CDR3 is TGTGCCAGTAGTATAGATTCCGGGGGACGCACAGATACGCAGTATTTT.

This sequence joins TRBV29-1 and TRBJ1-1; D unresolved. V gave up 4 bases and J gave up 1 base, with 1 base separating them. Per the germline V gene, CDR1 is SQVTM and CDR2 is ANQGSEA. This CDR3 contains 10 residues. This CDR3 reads CSVGNTEAFF. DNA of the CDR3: TGCAGCGTTGGGAACACTGAAGCTTTCTTT.

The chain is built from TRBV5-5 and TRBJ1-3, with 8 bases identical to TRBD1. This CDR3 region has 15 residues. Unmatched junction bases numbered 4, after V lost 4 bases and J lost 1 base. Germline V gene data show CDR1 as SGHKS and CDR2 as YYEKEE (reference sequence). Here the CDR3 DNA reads TGTGCCAGCAGCCGGGACAGGAGGTCTGGAAACACCATATATTTT. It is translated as CASSRDRRSGNTIYF. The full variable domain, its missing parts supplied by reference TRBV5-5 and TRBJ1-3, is DAGVTQSPTHLIKTRGQQVTLRCSPISGHKSVSWYQQVLGQGPQFIFQYYEKEERGRGNFPDRFSARQFPNYSSELNVNALLLGDSALYLCASSRDRRSGNTIYFGEGSWLTVV.

Here the CDR3 reads CASRQTHSNQPQHF. CDR3 bases: TGTGCCAGCAGGCAGACACATAGCAATCAGCCCCAGCATTTT. The V and J genes are TRBV27 and TRBJ1-5; D call uncertain. Germline V gene lookup returns CDR1 MNHEY and CDR2 SMNVEV (reference sequence). V lost 6 bases and J 0 bases, leaving 9 bases between the germline ends. This CDR3 is 14 amino acids long.

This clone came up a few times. The CDR3 DNA follows: TGTGCCAGCAGCGGTAGGACAGACTATGGCTACACCTTC. Translation: CASSGRTDYGYTF. The chain carries TRBV3-1 (or the pseudogene TRBV3-2) and TRBJ1-2; possible D gene TRBD1, 6 bases. V was trimmed by 5 bases and J by 3 bases, leaving 10 bases between them. The CDR3 has 13 amino acids. Germline-derived CDR1 and CDR2 are LGHDT and YNNKEL (reference sequence).

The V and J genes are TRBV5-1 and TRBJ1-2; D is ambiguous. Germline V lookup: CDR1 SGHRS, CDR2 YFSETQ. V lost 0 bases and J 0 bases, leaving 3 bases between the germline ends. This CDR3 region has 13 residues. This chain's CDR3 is CASSLGPNYGYTF. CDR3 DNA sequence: TGCGCCAGCAGCTTGGGACCTAACTATGGCTACACCTTC.

The CDR3 sequence is CASSLSPSGGISFNEQFF. The CDR3 nucleotides are TGTGCCAGCAGCTTATCCCCTAGCGGGGGCATCTCTTTTAATGAGCAGTTCTTC. The gene calls are TRBV7-2 and TRBJ2-1; TRBD2 aligns across 10 bases. The length of the CDR3 is 18 residues. Trimming took 2 bases from V and 7 from J; bases not matched to a gene: 14. Germline lookup yields CDR1 SGHTA and CDR2 FQGNSA. The full variable domain, rest sourced from reference TRBV7-2 and TRBJ2-1, is GAGVSQSPSNKVTEKGKDVELRCDPISGHTALYWYRQSLGQGLEFLIYFQGNSAPDKSGLPSDRFSAERTGGSVSTLTIQRTQQEDSAVYLCASSLSPSGGISFNEQFFGPGTRLTVL.

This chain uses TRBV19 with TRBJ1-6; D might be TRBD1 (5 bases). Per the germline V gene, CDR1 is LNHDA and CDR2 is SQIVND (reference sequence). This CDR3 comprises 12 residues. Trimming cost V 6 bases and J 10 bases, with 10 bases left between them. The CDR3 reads CASSSGKSPLHF. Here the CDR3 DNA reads TGTGCCAGTAGCTCAGGGAAATCACCCCTCCACTTT.

The CDR3 protein is CASEQQGNQPQHF. The CDR3 DNA follows: TGTGCCAGTGAGCAACAGGGGAATCAGCCCCAGCATTTT. The rearrangement joins TRBV19 to TRBJ1-5; TRBD1 matches 7 bases. The CDR3 is 13 amino acids. CDR1 LNHDA and CDR2 SQIVND come from the germline V gene (reference sequence). Trimming took 8 bases from V and 4 from J; bases not matched to a gene: 5.

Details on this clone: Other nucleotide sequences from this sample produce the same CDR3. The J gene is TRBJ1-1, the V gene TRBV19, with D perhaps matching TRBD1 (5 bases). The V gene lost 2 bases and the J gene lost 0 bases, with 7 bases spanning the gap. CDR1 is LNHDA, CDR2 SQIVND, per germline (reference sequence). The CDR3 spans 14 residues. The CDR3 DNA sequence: TGTGCCAGTAGTATACAGGGAATGAACACTGAAGCTTTCTTT. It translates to CASSIQGMNTEAFF.

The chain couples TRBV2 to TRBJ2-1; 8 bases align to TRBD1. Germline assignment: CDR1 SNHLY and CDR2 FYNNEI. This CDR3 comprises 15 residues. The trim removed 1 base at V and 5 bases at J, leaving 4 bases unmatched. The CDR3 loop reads CASSEEQGVHNEQFF. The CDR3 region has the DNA TGTGCCAGCAGTGAAGAACAGGGGGTCCACAATGAGCAGTTCTTC.

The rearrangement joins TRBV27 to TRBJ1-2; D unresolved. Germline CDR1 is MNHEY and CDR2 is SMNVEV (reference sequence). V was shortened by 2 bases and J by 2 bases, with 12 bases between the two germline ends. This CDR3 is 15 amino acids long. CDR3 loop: CASSLGRRSNYGYTF. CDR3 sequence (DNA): TGTGCCAGCAGTTTAGGGAGACGGTCCAACTATGGCTACACCTTC.

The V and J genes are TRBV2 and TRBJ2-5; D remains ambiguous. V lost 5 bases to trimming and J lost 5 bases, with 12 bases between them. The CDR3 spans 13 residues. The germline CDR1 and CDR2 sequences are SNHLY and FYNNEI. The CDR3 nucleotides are TGTGCCAGCAGTTCCTTAGGTCGGGAGACCCAGTACTTC. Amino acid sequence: CASSSLGRETQYF.